The present T cell receptor (beta chain) was sequenced within a study of Tregs in tolerant kidney transplant recipients (dated by TCRdb to between 2018 and 2021). Study-level background: The study used TCRbeta sequencing to identify donor-specific regulatory T cells before combined kidney and bone marrow transplantation, then tracked those cells after transplant. Broader findings and caveats from the paper: In tolerant patients, donor-specific Tregs expanded more than Tregs overall, which suggests antigen-driven rather than nonspecific expansion. Although technical replication error seemed to be minimal, the question of biological reproducibility was not addressed directly. Because the PCR primers were changed over time for some patients, nucleotide-level comparison could not be performed across the samples from those patients. Expanding Tregs with activated donor B cells appeared to identify the most biologically relevant and donor-specific TCRbeta repertoire. The study was limited by small patient numbers, and the findings need validation in larger populations and under other immunosuppression protocols.

The transplants used related donors along with nonmyeloablative bone marrow transplantation, and in the human trials mixed chimerism was transient. Thawed PBMCs were FACS-sorted into unstimulated Tregs (CD4+CD25+CD127-), CD4+ non-Tregs (CD4+CD25-), CD4 cells and CD8 cells. The patients were several recipients of combined kidney and bone marrow transplants from the ITN036ST trial, and samples were available only from these trial subjects. Healthy control blood was processed to PBMCs by Ficoll density gradient and cryopreserved, and patient PBMCs were collected before and after transplant. For TCRbeta CDR3 sequencing, genomic DNA was extracted from sorted cells using the QIAGEN DNeasy Blood and Tissue Kit. Through immunoSEQ, high-throughput TCRbeta CDR3 sequencing was done commercially, including PCR amplification with internal controls and bias correction. The authors' analysis ran thus. A unique productive TCRbeta sequence was defined by the CDR3 nucleotide sequence when primers matched, and otherwise by the CDR3 amino acid sequence together with the Vbeta and Jbeta genes. To correct sorting error, sequences shared between sorted populations at a frequency ratio of 2:1 or less were removed; the rest were assigned to the higher population. Donor-reactive sequences were defined as at least 5-fold expanded in CFSE-low cells versus unstimulated cells, with frequency of at least 0.01% in CFSE-low cells. Jensen-Shannon divergence, calculated on the top 100 TCRbeta sequences ranked by frequency, was used to quantify repertoire divergence. For samples with multiple sequencing runs, sorting error was corrected in each run separately before the runs were combined. This is the immuneACCESS table as TCRdb keeps it, with only in-frame sequences that have V and J called. A part of the clones is gone; compared with another copy, unresolved V genes explain less than half, and the rest is unexplained. The D gene and trimming were derived from the DNA, and the V and J assignments and clone size from that table. The sample table holds approximately 82,000 clones, of which over 85% were seen once. The top ten clones comprise around 1.5% of the sample.

CDR1 KGHSH and CDR2 LQKENI were looked up in the germline V gene. Cut back by 5 bases and 5 bases, the V and J ends lie 21 bases apart. Measured from the cysteine to the phenylalanine, the CDR3 is 17 residues long. This entry keeps only the CDR3 DNA: 51 bases, framed from base 1. A word on this clone: The antigen it binds to is not known. Nothing much larger sits one base from this clone, and base qualities are not available.

The clonotype originates from a human patient who received a combined kidney and bone marrow transplant. Some T cells may have been brought in with the graft after a transplant. The chain uses TRBV18 and TRBJ1-4; the best D guess is TRBD1, with 5 bases matching. Sequences were derived from CD4+ T cells from blood (PBMCs), sampled 12 months after the transplant. CDR3 sequence: CASSVQQVSNLNEKLFF. The nucleotide sequence reads TGTGCCAGCTCAGTACAACAGGTTTCCAACTTGAATGAAAAACTGTTTTTT.